A single sample gave rise to the 3 T cell receptor beta chains below, sequenced in a study of identical twins. TCRdb ran MiXCR on the 5' RACE reads and lists one entry per CDR3 protein. The sample has roughly 700,000 distinct CDR3 sequences; over 8.5% are singletons. These data were likewise used in another study, on yellow fever vaccine responses in identical twins.

Sequencing used PBMCs. These receptor sequences come from a young woman in good health.

This clonotype was detected only a few times. Sequence at one end of the junction differs from germline and may be a read error. The chain recombines TRBV3-1 with TRBJ2-7; D gene uncertain. CDR1 is LGHDT and CDR2 is YNNKEL in the germline V gene (reference sequence). This CDR3 is built from 18 residues. The CDR3 loop reads CACSYGWAGSELPYEQYF. CDR3 nucleotides: TGTGCCTGCAGTTATGGATGGGCCGGCAGCGAGCTACCCTACGAGCAGTACTTC.

The chain links TRBV19 to TRBJ2-1; TRBD2 matches at 12 bases. CDR3 length: 16 amino acids. From germline, CDR1 is LNHDA and CDR2 SQIVND (reference sequence). V was pared by 10 bases and J by 7 bases, with 14 bases of the junction left unmatched. CDR3 residues: CATNPIVTSGRNEQFF. The CDR3 DNA reads as TGTGCCACCAACCCTATCGTGACTAGCGGGAGAAATGAGCAGTTCTTC.

This clonotype appeared many times. The genes are TRBV10-3 and TRBJ2-5; D may match TRBD1 or TRBD2 (7 bases each). The CDR3 extends over 16 amino acids. CDR1 and CDR2 from the germline V gene are ENHRY and SYGVKD. V dropped 8 bases and J dropped 5 bases, with 24 bases sitting between them. The CDR3 loop is CAIGTPRGQGGETQYF. DNA for the CDR3: TGTGCCATCGGAACCCCGAGGGGGCAGGGAGGGGAGACCCAGTACTTC.